These T cell receptor beta chains were read from a single sample in a study of CD8 T cells in Susac syndrome. Each CDR3 protein gets one entry after TCRdb re-called the immunoSEQ multiplex PCR reads with MiXCR. The table lists 160,000 or so distinct CDR3 sequences, about 94% of them singletons. The material sequenced was CD8+ T cells from PBMCs. Source of these receptors: a human donor with multiple sclerosis. Both conserved end residues are trimmed from each CDR3.

v_gene | CDR3aa
TRBV20-1 | SARDYKAGEQF
TRBV11-2 | ASSLRTADGYT
TRBV9 | ASSPAADYEQY
TRBV28 | ASSRASLQETQY
TRBV9 | ASSASSPDGDGYT
TRBV11-2 | ASSLKGGIYGYT
TRBV11-2 | ASSLVRDEGYT
TRBV12-3/TRBV12-4 | ASTPSGLRTDTQY
TRBV2 | ASSGPRTGNGYT
TRBV4-1 | ASSQGPHGTYEQY
TRBV19 | ASSITGSDPSYEQY
TRBV6-6 | ASSSPRTYGYT
TRBV9 | ASSATTGGLGELF
TRBV12-3/TRBV12-4 | ASSINPGPQETQY
TRBV5-1 | ASTRRETTGEQY
TRBV5-5 | ASSLSDPSYEQY
TRBV20-1 | SARVGRPQETQY
TRBV2 | ASRDRDEAF
TRBV3-1 | ASASTGSGNTIY
TRBV30 | AWSPTGGPYGYT
TRBV4-1 | ASSQEQGLDNEQF
TRBV29-1 | SVEARQGRE
TRBV4-3 | ASSQDGAYTEAF
TRBV9 | ASSAQDRDRGQY
TRBV20-1 | SARPLIRTGADYEQY
TRBV12-3/TRBV12-4 | ASTPFVLETQNTEAF
TRBV27 | ASTPQTGSTVDEQY
TRBV28 | ASSLVGQDLNAYNEQF
TRBV19 | ASIKYGEQF
TRBV20-1 | SARGLGTEQETQY
TRBV7-9 | ASSFGRDTEAF
TRBV6-6 | ASSSGKWEVDYT
TRBV4-2 | ASSQEAKDRRGYT
TRBV5-6 | ASSLESAQGGTQY
TRBV28 | ASSLMRNSYNEQF
TRBV9 | ASSVAGTGDQPQH
TRBV27 | ASSLRADSKDGYT
TRBV15 | ATSRDRGTYGYT
TRBV5-1 | ASRIGDMNTEAF
TRBV7-9 | ASSLLPRDSLV
TRBV4-2 | ASSQGGRGRLVEAF
TRBV7-9 | ASSILGTGTAGELF
TRBV12-3/TRBV12-4 | ASSLGGTTYQETQY
TRBV2 | ASSELGWSSDGNTIY
TRBV27 | ASSWPGQGGEQY
TRBV2 | AIPQGAWTGELF
TRBV5-1 | ASSLEALGNTEAF
TRBV7-9 | ASSLSDTLGETQY
TRBV20-1 | SARDLIGGFDTEAF
TRBV20-1 | SASPTSGGYEQY
TRBV20-1 | SAAYGEGGAKNIQY
TRBV9 | ASGDRGAF